Listed below are T cell receptor beta chains from one sample, sequenced in a study of T cells in Graves' hyperthyroidism and ophthalmopathy. Via MiXCR, TCRdb re-called the multiplex PCR reads, giving one row per CDR3 protein. In the table there are over 300,000 distinct CDR3 sequences, approximately 15% of which are singletons. Source material: blood. Receptor source: a woman in her fifties or sixties with Graves' hyperthyroidism. Each CDR3 is given with its conserved first and last residue. A D gene is named only where the DNA matches it firmly. Size tells how often a clone was seen (once, few, many) or the class of an expanded clone, and some rows leave it out.

TRBV5-1	NA	TRBD2	TRBJ2-2	TGCGCCAGCAGCCCCGGGACTAACCGAAAAACGAACACCGGGGAGCTGTTTTTT	CASSPGTNRKTNTGELFF
TRBV10-3	many	TRBD1	TRBJ2-7	TGTGCCATCAGGACCGGGACAGGGGGCGGCGAGCAGTACTTC	CAIRTGTGGGEQYF
TRBV2	many	TRBD1	TRBJ2-7	TGTGCCAGCAGTGAACAGGGACAGGGGAACTACGAGCAGTACTTC	CASSEQGQGNYEQYF
TRBV6-2/TRBV6-3	NA	TRBD2	TRBJ2-3	TGTGCCAGCACCGACCCACAAGCGGGAGTCCTGGATACGCAGTATTTT	CASTDPQAGVLDTQYF
TRBV6-1	NA	NA	TRBJ2-7	TGTGCCAGCAGTGATCCCTCCTACGAGCAGTACTTC	CASSDPSYEQYF
TRBV12-3/TRBV12-4	many	TRBD2	TRBJ2-7	TGTGCCAGCAGAATGACTAGCGGGAGTTACGAGCAGTACTTC	CASRMTSGSYEQYF
TRBV28	NA	NA	TRBJ2-3	TGTGCCAGCAGTGGGACGTACACAGATACGCAGTATTTT	CASSGTYTDTQYF
TRBV20-1	NA	TRBD1	TRBJ1-1	TGCAGTGCTAGAGTCCAGGACAGGGGTGATACTGAAGCTTTCTTT	CSARVQDRGDTEAFF
TRBV6-1	few	NA	TRBJ1-3	TGTGCCAGCAGTTCCCCGGGACAACGCTCTGGAAACACCATATATTTT	CASSSPGQRSGNTIYF
TRBV7-9	many	NA	TRBJ2-4	TGTGCCAGCACCCCGTACGGGGGTTCGGGAAACATTCAGTACTTC	CASTPYGGSGNIQYF
TRBV2	many	TRBD1	TRBJ1-2	TGTGCCAGCAGGCTGGGACAGGGAAACTATGGCTACACCTTC	CASRLGQGNYGYTF
TRBV19	few	TRBD2	TRBJ2-1	TGTGCCAGTAGTATTGCAACTAGCGGGAGCTACAATGAGCAGTTCTTC	CASSIATSGSYNEQFF
TRBV13	few	TRBD1	TRBJ1-1	TGTGCCAGCAGCTCCCCCGGGACAGGGGTTACTGAAGCTTTCTTT	CASSSPGTGVTEAFF
TRBV12-3/TRBV12-4	NA	NA	TRBJ2-5	TGTGCCAGCAGCCTCCGGACCTCAGGGACCCAGTACTTC	CASSLRTSGTQYF
TRBV10-3	few	NA	TRBJ2-3	TGTGCCATCAGTGTAGGGGGGTCTGCAGATACGCAGTATTTT	CAISVGGSADTQYF
TRBV19	NA	TRBD1	TRBJ2-4	TGTGCCAGTTCTACTCGGACAGGGAGGAACATTCAGTACTTC	CASSTRTGRNIQYF
TRBV28	few	NA	TRBJ1-6	TGTGCCAGCAGTGCCCAAGGCTCACCCCTCCACTTT	CASSAQGSPLHF
TRBV2	many	TRBD1	TRBJ2-3	TGTGCCAGCGGCGGACGGACAGGGAGCACAGATACGCAGTATTTT	CASGGRTGSTDTQYF
TRBV5-5	NA	TRBD1	TRBJ2-1	TGTGCCAGCAGCCTGACAGGGGGCTTAGGGAACAATGAGCAGTTCTTC	CASSLTGGLGNNEQFF
TRBV20-1	few	TRBD2	TRBJ2-3	TGCAGTGCTAGAAAGGCGGCGGGAGGCCGTGATACGCAGTATTTT	CSARKAAGGRDTQYF
TRBV19	NA	NA	TRBJ1-2	TGTGCCACCCTGAAGTGGGCAGGGGTAGGCTACACCTTC	CATLKWAGVGYTF
TRBV20-1	NA	TRBD2	TRBJ2-1	TGCAGTGCTACTAGCGGGATGAGCTCCTACAATGAGCAGTTCTTC	CSATSGMSSYNEQFF
TRBV7-9	many	NA	TRBJ1-1	TGTGCCAGCAGCCCAGGGTATGGAACTGAAGCTTTCTTT	CASSPGYGTEAFF
TRBV28	many	TRBD1	TRBJ1-5	TGTGCCAGCATCCCAGGGGCAGGGGGCCAGCCCCAGCATTTT	CASIPGAGGQPQHF
TRBV30	many	NA	TRBJ2-5	TGTGCCTGGACCCGTCCGGGTAGCGGTAAAGAGACCCAGTACTTC	CAWTRPGSGKETQYF
TRBV7-6	many	NA	TRBJ1-5	TGTGCCAGCAGCCCATCGAGAGGGCTACCCCAGCATTTT	CASSPSRGLPQHF
TRBV28	NA	NA	TRBJ2-5	TGTGCCAGCAATCTCCTAGACAGTCCAGAGACCCAGTACTTC	CASNLLDSPETQYF
TRBV5-1	many	TRBD2	TRBJ2-3	TGCGCCAGCAGCGGAGGACTAGCGGGGTTGGGGAATAAGTATTTT	CASSGGLAGLGNKYF
TRBV12-3/TRBV12-4	NA	NA	TRBJ1-2	TGTGCCAGCAGGAACAGGACGGGGGGCGGCTACACCTTC	CASRNRTGGGYTF